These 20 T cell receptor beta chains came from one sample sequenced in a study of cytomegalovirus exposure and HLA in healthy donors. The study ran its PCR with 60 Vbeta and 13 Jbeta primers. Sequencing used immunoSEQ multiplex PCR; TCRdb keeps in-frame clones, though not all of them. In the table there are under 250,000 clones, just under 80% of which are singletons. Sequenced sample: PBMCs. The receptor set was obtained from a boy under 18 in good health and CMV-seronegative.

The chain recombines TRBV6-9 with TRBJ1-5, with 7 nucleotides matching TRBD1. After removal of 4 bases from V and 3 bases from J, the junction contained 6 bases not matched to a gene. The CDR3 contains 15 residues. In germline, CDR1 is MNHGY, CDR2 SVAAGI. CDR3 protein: CASSLRRGDNQPQHF. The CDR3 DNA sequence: TGTGCCAGCAGTTTACGCAGGGGGGACAATCAGCCCCAGCATTTT.

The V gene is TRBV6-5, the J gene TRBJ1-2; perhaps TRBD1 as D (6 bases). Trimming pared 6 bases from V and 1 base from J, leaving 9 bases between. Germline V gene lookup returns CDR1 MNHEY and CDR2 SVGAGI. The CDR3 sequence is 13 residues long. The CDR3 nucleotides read TGTGCCAGCAGCGTACAGGGTAACTATGGCTACACCTTC. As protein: CASSVQGNYGYTF.

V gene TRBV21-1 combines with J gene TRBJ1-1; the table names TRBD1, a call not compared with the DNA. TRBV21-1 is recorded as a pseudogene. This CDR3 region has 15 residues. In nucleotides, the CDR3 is TGTGCCAGCAGCTCTCAGACAGGGTTGAACACTGAAGCTTTCTTT. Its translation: CASSSQTGLNTEAFF.

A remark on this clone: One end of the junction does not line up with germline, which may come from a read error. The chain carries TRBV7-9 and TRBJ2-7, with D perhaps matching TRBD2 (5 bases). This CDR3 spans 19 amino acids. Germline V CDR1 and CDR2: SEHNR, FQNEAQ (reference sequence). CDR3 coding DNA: TGTTCCAGCAGCTTAGTTTGGGGAGAAAGATCCCCTTCGGGCTACGAGCAGTACTTC. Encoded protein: CSSSLVWGERSPSGYEQYF.

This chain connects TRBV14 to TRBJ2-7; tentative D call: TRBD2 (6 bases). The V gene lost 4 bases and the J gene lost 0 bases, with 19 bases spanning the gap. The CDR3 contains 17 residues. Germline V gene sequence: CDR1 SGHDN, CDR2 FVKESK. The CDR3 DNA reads TGTGCCAGCAGCCTTCTATTGATGCGGGATTCCTCCTACGAGCAGTACTTC. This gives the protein CASSLLLMRDSSYEQYF. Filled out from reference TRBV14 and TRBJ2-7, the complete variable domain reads EAGVTQFPSHSVIEKGQTVTLRCDPISGHDNLYWYRRVMGKEIKFLLHFVKESKQDESGMPNNRFLAERTGGTYSTLKVQPAELEDSGVYFCASSLLLMRDSSYEQYFGPGTRLTVT.

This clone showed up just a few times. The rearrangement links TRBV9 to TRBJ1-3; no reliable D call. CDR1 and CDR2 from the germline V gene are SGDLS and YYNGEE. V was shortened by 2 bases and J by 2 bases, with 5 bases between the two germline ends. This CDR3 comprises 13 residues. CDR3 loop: CASSVSPGNTIYF. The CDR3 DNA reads TGTGCCAGCAGCGTGAGCCCTGGAAACACCATATATTTT.

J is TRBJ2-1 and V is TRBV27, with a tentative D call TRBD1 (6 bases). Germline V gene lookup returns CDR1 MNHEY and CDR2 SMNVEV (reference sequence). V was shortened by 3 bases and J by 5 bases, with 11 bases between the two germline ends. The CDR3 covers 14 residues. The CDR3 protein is CASSFTGQNNEQFF. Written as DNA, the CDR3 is TGTGCCAGCAGTTTTACCGGACAGAACAATGAGCAGTTCTTC.

Here the CDR3 DNA reads TGCGCCAGCAGCTTATTAGCGTCAGATACGCAGTATTTT. Protein: CASSLLASDTQYF. The chain joins TRBV5-1 to TRBJ2-3; D perhaps matches TRBD2 (5 bases). The ends were cut back, 2 bases at V and 4 bases at J, with 8 bases in the middle. This CDR3 region has 13 residues. Germline loops: CDR1 SGHRS, CDR2 YFSETQ.

CDR3 protein: CASSLSGGRDRFF. The CDR3 DNA sequence: TGTGCCAGCAGCTTAAGCGGCGGGAGGGATCGGTTCTTC. V usage is TRBV7-2 and J usage is TRBJ2-1; 9 bases fit TRBD2. Germline loops: CDR1 SGHTA, CDR2 FQGNSA. The V gene end was trimmed by 2 bases and the J gene end by 15 bases; junction bases not matched to a gene: 8. The CDR3 length is 13 residues.

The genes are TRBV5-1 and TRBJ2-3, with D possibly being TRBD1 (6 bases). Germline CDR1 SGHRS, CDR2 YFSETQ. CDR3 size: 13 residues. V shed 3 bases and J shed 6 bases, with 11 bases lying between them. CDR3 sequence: CASSSYREDTQYF. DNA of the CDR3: TGCGCCAGCAGCTCGTACAGGGAGGATACGCAGTATTTT.

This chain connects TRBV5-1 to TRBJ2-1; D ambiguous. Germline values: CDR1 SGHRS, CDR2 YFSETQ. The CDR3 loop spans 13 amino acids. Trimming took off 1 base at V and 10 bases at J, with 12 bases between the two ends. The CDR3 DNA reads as TGCGCCAGCAGCTTGAGAGGCTCAAACGAGCAGTTCTTC. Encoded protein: CASSLRGSNEQFF.

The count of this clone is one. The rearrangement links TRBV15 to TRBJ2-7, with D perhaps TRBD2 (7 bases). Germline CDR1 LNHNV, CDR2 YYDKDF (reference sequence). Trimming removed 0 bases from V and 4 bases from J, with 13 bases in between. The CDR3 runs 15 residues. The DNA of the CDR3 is TGTGCCACCAGCAGAGAGAGGGGGGGGGTATACGAGCAGTACTTC. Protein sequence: CATSRERGGVYEQYF.

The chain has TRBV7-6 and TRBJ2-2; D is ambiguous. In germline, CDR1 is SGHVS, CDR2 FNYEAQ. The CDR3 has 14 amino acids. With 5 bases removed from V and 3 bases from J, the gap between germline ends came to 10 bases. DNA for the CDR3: TGTGCCAGCAGCACGGCGGCTTACACCGGGGAGCTGTTTTTT. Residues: CASSTAAYTGELFF.

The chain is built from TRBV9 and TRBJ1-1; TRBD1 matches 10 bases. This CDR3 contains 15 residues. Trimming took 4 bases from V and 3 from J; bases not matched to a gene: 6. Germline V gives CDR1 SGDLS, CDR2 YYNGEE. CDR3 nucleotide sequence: TGTGCCAGCAGCTTAGGGGGGACAGGGGACACTGAAGCTTTCTTT. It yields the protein CASSLGGTGDTEAFF.

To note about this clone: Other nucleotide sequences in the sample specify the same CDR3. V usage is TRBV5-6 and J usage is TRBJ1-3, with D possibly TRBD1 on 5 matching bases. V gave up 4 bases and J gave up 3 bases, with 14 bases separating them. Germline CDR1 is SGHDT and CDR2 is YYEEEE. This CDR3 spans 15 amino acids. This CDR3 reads CASSRSPGHGNTIYF. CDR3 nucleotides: TGTGCCAGCAGCCGCTCCCCAGGGCATGGAAACACCATATATTTT.

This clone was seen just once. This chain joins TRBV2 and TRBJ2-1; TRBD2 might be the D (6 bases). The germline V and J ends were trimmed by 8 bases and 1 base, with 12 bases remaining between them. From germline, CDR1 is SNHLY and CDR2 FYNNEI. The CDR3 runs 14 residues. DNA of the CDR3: TGTGCCAGCGGCGGAGGGGATTCCTACAATGAGCAGTTCTTC. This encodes CASGGGDSYNEQFF.

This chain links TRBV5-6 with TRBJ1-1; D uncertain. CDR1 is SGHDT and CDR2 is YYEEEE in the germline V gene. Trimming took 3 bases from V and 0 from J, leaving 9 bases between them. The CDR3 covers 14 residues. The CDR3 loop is CASSWGAMNTEAFF. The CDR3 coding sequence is TGTGCCAGCAGCTGGGGAGCAATGAACACTGAAGCTTTCTTT.

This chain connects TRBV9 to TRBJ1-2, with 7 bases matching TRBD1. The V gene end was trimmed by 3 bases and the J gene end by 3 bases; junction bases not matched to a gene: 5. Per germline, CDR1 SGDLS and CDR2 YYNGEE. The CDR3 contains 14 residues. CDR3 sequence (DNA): TGTGCCAGCAGCGGGTGGGACAGATACTATGGCTACACCTTC. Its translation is CASSGWDRYYGYTF.

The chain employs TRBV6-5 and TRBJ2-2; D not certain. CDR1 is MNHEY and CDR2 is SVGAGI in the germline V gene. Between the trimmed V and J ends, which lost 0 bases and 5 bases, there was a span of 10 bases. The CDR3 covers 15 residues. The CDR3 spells CASSYSASATGELFF. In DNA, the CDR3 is TGTGCCAGCAGTTACTCGGCCAGCGCGACCGGGGAGCTGTTTTTT.

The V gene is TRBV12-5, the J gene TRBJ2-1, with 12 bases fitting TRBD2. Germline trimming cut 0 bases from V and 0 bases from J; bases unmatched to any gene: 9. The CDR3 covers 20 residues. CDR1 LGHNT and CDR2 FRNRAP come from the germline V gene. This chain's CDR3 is CASGLVTGTSGLSSYNEQFF. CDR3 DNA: TGTGCTAGTGGTTTGGTAACCGGGACTAGCGGGCTGAGCTCCTACAATGAGCAGTTCTTC.